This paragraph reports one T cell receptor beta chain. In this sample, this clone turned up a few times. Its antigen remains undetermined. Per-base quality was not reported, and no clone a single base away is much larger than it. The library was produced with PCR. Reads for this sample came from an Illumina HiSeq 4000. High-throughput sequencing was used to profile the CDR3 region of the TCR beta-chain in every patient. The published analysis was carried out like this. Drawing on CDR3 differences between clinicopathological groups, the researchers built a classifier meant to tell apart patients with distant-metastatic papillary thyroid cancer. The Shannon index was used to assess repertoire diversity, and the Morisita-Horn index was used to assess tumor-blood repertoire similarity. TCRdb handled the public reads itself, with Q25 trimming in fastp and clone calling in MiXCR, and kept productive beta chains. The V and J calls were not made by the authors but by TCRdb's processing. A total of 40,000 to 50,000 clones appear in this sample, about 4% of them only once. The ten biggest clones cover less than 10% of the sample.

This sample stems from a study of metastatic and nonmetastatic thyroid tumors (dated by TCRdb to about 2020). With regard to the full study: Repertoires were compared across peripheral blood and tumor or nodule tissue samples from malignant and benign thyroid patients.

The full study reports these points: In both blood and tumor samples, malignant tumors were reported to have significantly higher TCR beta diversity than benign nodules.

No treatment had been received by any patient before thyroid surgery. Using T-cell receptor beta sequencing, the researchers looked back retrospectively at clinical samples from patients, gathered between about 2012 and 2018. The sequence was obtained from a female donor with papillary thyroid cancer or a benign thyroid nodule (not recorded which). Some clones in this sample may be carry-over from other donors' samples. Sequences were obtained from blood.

The CDR3 corresponds to CASGSVAGGPAGELFF. The DNA reads as follows: TGTGCCAGCGGAAGTGTTGCGGGAGGGCCGGCCGGGGAGCTGTTTTTT. The sequence is built from TRBV6-1 and TRBJ2-2, with 9 bases matching TRBD2. Germline trimming amounts to 8 bases on V and 6 bases on J, with 13 as the count of junction bases outside the gene matches. The germline V gene specifies MNHNS as CDR1 and SASEGT as CDR2. Its CDR3 holds 16 amino acids, cysteine through phenylalanine. Only CDR3 DNA remains: 48 bases, in frame from the first base.